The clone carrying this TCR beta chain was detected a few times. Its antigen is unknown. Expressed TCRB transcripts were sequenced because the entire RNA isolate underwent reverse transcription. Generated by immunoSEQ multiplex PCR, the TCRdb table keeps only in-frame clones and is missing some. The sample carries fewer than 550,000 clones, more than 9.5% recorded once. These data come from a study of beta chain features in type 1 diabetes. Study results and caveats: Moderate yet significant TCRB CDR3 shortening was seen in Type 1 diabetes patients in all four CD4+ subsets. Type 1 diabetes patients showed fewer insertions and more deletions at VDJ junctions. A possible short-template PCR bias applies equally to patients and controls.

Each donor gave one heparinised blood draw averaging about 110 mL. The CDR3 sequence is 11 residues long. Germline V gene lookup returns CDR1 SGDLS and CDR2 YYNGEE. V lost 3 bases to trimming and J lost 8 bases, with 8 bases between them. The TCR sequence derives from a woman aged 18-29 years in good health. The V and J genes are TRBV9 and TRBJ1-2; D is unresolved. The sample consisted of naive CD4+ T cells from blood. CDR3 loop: CASSGAGGYTF. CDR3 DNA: TGTGCCAGCAGCGGTGCTGGAGGCTACACCTTC.